This TCR beta chain is drawn from a study of blood T cell repertoires in COVID-19. Study-level information: Samples of COVID-19 (acute and convalescent) were obtained from the United States, Italy and Spain. T cells, B-cell-depleted T cells, or PBMCs supplied cDNA or gDNA.

How the authors handled the data: Nucleated cell number was recorded as an estimate derived from reference gene primer amplification. Profiled with immunoSEQ multiplex PCR; TCRdb holds only in-frame clones, not every one. For V, J and clone size, that table is used; D and trimming come from the DNA. The repertoire holds under 65,000 clones, with around 90% as singletons. The CDR3 has 13 amino acids. Trimming removed 5 bases at V and 0 bases at J, with 7 bases between. The TCR was taken from an elderly woman with active COVID-19. The chain uses TRBV12-3 or TRBV12-4 and TRBJ1-1; D unclear. What was sequenced was peripheral blood. CDR3 sequence reads: CASSMGVNTEAFF. CDR3 coding DNA: TGTGCCAGCAGTATGGGAGTGAACACTGAAGCTTTCTTT.